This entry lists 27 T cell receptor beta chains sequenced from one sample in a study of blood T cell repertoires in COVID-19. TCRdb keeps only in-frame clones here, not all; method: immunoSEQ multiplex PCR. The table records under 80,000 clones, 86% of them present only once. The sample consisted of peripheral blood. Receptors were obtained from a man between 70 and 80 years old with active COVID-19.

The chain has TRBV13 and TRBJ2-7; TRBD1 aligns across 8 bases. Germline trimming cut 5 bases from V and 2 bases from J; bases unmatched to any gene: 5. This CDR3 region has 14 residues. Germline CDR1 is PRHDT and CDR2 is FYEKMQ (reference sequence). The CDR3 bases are TGTGCCAGCAGCAAGGACAGGGTCGCCTACGAGCAGTACTTC. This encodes CASSKDRVAYEQYF.

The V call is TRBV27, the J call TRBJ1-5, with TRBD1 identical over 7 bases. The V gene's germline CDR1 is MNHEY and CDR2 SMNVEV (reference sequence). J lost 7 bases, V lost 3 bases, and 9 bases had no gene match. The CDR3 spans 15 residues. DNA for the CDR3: TGTGCCAGCAGTTTGTCCGGACAGGCCGCGCAGCCCCAGCATTTT. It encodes CASSLSGQAAQPQHF.

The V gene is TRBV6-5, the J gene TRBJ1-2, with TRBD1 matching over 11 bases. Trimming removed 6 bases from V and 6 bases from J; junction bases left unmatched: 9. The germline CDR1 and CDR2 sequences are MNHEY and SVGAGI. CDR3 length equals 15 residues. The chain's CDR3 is CASRRDRGGTNGYTF. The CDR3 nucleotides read TGTGCCAGCAGGAGGGACAGGGGGGGGACAAATGGCTACACCTTC.

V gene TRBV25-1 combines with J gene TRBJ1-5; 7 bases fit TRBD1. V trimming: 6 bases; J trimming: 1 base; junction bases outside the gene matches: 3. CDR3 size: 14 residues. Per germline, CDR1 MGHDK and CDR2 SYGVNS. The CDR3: CASRARGSNQPQHF. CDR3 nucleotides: TGTGCCAGCAGAGCCAGGGGGAGCAATCAGCCCCAGCATTTT.

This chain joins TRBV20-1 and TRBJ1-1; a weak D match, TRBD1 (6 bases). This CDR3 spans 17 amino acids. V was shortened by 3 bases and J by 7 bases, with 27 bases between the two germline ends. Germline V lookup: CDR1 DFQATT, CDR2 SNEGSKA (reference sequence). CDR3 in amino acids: CSASGSPPRQAGGEAFF. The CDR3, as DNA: TGCAGTGCTAGTGGCTCCCCGCCCCGACAGGCTGGGGGTGAAGCTTTCTTT.

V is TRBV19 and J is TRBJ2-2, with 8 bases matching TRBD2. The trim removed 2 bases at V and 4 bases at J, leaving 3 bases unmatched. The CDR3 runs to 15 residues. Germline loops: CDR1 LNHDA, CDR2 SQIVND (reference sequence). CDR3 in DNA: TGTGCCAGTAGTATAATGGCGGGAGGCACCGGGGAGCTGTTTTTT. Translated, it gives CASSIMAGGTGELFF.

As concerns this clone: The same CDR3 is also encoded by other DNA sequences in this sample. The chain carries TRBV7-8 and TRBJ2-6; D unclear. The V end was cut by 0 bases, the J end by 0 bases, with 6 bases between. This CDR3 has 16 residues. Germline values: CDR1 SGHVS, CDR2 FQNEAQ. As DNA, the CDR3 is TGTGCCAGCAGCTTAGCTGGGCCCTCTGGGGCCAACGTCCTGACTTTC. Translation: CASSLAGPSGANVLTF.

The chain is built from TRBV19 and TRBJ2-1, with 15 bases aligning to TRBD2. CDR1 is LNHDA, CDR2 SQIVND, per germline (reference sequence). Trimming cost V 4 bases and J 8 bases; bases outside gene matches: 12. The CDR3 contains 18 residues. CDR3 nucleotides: TGTGCCAGTAGTACCGACCGGACTAGCGGGAGGGCCTCGGATGAGCAGTTCTTC. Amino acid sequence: CASSTDRTSGRASDEQFF. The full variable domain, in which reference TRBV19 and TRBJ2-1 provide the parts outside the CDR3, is DGGITQSPKYLFRKEGQNVTLSCEQNLNHDAMYWYRQDPGQGLRLIYYSQIVNDFQKGDIAEGYSVSREKKESFPLTVTSAQKNPTAFYLCASSTDRTSGRASDEQFFGPGTRLTVL.

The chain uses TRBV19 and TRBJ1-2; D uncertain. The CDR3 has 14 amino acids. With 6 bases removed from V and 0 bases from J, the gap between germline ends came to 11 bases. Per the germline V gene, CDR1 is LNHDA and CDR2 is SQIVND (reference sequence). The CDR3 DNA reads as TGTGCCAGTAGGGGTTTTACAGCTAACTATGGCTACACCTTC. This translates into CASRGFTANYGYTF.

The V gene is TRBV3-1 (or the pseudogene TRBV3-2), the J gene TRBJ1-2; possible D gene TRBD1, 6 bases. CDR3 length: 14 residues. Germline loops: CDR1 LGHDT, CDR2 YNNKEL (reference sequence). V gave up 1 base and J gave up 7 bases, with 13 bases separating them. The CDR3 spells CASSQGWAGVGYTF. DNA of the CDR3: TGTGCCAGCAGCCAAGGTTGGGCAGGGGTTGGCTACACCTTC.

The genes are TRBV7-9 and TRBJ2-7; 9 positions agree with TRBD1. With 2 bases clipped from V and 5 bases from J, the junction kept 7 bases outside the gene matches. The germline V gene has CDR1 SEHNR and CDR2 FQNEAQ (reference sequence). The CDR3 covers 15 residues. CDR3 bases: TGTGCCAGCAGCTTAAGGACAGGGGAGGGCAACGAGCAGTACTTC. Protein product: CASSLRTGEGNEQYF.

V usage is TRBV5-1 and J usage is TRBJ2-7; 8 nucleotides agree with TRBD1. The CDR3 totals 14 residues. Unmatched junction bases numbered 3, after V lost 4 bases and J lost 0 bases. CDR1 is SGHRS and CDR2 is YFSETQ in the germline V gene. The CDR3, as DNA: TGCGCCAGCAGCCCACAGGGGGGCTCCTACGAGCAGTACTTC. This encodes CASSPQGGSYEQYF.

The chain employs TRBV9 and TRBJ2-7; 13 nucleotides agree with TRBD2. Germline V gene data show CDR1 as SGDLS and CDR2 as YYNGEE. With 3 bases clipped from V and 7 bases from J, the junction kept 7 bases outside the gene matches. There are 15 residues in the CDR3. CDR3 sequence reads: CASSAGTSGTGEQYF. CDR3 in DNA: TGTGCCAGCAGCGCAGGGACTAGCGGGACGGGGGAGCAGTACTTC.

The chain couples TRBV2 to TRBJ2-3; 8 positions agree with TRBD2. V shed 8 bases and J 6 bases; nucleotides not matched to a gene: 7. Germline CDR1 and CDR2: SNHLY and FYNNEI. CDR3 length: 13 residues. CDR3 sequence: CASRGGSRDTQYF. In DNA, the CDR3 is TGTGCCAGCCGGGGGGGGAGTCGGGATACGCAGTATTTT.

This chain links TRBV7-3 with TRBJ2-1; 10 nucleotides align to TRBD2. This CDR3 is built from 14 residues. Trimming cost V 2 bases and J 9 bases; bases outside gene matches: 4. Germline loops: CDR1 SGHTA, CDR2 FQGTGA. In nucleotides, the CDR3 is TGTGCCAGCAGCTTATCGGCTAGCGGGGGTGAGCAGTTCTTC. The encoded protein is CASSLSASGGEQFF.

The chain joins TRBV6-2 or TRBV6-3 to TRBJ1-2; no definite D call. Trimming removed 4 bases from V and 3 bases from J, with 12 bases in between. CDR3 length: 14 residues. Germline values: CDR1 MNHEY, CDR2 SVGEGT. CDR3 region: CASSWRRNDYGYTF. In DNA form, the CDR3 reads TGTGCCAGCAGTTGGAGGAGGAACGACTATGGCTACACCTTC.

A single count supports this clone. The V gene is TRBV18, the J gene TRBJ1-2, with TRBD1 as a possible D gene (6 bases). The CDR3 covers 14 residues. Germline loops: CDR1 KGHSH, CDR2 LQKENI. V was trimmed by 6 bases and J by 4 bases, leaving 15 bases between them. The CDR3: CASSRETGAYGYTF. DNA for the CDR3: TGTGCCAGCTCCCGAGAGACAGGAGCCTATGGCTACACCTTC.

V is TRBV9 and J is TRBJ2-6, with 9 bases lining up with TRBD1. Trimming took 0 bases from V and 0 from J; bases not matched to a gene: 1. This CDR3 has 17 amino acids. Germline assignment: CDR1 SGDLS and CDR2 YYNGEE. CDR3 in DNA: TGTGCCAGCAGCGTAGGGACAGGGGCCTCTGGGGCCAACGTCCTGACTTTC. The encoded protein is CASSVGTGASGANVLTF.

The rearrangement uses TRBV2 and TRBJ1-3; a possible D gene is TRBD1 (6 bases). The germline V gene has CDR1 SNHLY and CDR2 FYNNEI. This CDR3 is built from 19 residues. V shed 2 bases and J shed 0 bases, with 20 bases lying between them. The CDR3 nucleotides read TGTGCCAGCAGTGAATGGGGGCCGTCGGGCGCCCGCTCTGGAAACACCATATATTTT. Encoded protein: CASSEWGPSGARSGNTIYF.

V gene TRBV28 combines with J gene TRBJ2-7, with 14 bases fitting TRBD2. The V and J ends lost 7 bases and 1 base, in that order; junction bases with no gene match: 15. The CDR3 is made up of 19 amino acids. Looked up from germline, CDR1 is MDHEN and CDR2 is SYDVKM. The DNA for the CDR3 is TGTGCCAGCACATCCGTCGGAGGGACTAGCGGGAGTCGGTCCTACGAGCAGTACTTC. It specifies CASTSVGGTSGSRSYEQYF.

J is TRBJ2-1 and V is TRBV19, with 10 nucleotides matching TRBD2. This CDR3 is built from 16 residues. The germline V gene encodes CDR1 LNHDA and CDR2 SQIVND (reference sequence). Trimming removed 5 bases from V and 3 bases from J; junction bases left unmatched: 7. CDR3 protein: CASSVRGLANYNEQFF. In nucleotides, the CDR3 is TGTGCCAGTAGTGTCCGGGGACTAGCGAACTACAATGAGCAGTTCTTC.

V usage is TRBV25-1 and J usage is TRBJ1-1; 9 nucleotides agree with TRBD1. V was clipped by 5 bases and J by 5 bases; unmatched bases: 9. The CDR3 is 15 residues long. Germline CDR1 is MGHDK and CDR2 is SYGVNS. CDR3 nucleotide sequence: TGTGCCAGCAGTCCCCCGACAGGGGGGAGGACTGAAGCTTTCTTT. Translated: CASSPPTGGRTEAFF.

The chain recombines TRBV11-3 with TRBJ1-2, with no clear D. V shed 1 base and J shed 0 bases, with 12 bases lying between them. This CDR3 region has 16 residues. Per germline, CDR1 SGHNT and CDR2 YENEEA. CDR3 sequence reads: CASSLAPGSSNYGYTF. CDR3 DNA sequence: TGTGCCAGCAGCTTAGCCCCCGGGAGCTCTAACTATGGCTACACCTTC.

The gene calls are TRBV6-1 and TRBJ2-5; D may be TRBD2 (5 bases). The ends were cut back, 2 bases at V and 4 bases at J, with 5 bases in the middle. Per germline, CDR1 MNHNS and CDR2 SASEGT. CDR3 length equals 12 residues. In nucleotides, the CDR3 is TGTGCCAGCAGTGAACGGGGAGAGACCCAGTACTTC. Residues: CASSERGETQYF.

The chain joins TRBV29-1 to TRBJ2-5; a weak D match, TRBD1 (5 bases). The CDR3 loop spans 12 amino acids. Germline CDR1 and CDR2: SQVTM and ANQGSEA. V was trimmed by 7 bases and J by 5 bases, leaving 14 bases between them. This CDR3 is CSAAWGLETQYF. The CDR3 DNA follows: TGCAGCGCCGCTTGGGGCCTGGAGACCCAGTACTTC.

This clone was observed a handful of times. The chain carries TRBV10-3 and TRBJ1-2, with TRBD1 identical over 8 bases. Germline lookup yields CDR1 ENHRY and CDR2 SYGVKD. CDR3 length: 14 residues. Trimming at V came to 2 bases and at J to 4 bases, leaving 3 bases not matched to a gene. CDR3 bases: TGTGCCATCAGTGAGCCCAGGGGGCCCTATGGCTACACCTTC. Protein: CAISEPRGPYGYTF.

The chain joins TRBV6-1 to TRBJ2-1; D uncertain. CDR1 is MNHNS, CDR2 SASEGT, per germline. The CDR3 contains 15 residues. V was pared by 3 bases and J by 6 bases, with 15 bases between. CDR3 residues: CASSDRMAWANEQFF. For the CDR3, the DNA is TGTGCCAGCAGTGATAGGATGGCCTGGGCCAATGAGCAGTTCTTC.